The T cell receptor (beta chain) described here comes from a study of T-cell reconstitution after alpha-beta-depleted transplantation in children. The CDR3 is 13 residues long. The J segment lost 10 bases and the V segment lost 6 bases, leaving 7 bases of the junction unmatched. Only a few counts were recorded for this clonotype. The target antigen is unknown. Broader study findings: Most T-cell counts and diversity one year after the transplant came from T cells that were newly produced. At around two months after transplant, the alpha-beta T cells were reportedly derived from several hundred expanded clones that came from non-depleted graft cells. Recipient T cells and thymic progenitors that survived gave rise to the high TCRbeta diversity observed at day 60 in some patients.

Unique molecular identifiers featured in how the TCRbeta library was prepared. From the PCR reads, TCRdb called clonotypes with MiXCR, one entry per CDR3 protein. The sample holds approximately 980,000 distinct CDR3 sequences; 25% to 35% are singletons and the top ten take 28%. The chain carries TRBV12-3 or TRBV12-4 and TRBJ1-5; 9 bases map to TRBD1. The input for sequencing was PBMCs, mostly from graft donor cells, taken 360 days after TCRalphabeta/CD19-depleted stem cell transplant. This TCR came from a boy younger than two who had a stem cell transplant for SCID, so the T cells may come from the graft donor. In DNA form, the CDR3 reads TGTGCCAGCAGCGACAGGGGGGTACAACCCCAGCATTTT. Translation gives CASSDRGVQPQHF.